These T cell receptor beta chains were read from a single sample in a study of cytomegalovirus exposure and HLA in healthy donors. Data came from immunoSEQ multiplex PCR; TCRdb stores just in-frame clones and leaves some out. Of about 140,000 clones listed, around two thirds are singletons. The material sequenced was PBMCs. All receptors derive from a man younger than 45 in good health and CMV-seropositive. Both conserved end residues are part of each CDR3. D genes are given only for firm matches. Clone size is stated in some rows and not others, as once, few, many or a class when expanded.

DNA	CDR3	D	V	J	size	length
TGTGCCAGCAGCTTGGGAGGGGGCTACAATGAGCAGTTCTTC	CASSLGGGYNEQFF	-	TRBV5-8	TRBJ2-1	-	14
TGCGCCAGCAGCTTGGAAGGGGATGAATACGAGCAGTACTTC	CASSLEGDEYEQYF	-	TRBV5-1	TRBJ2-7	once	14
TGTGCCAGCAGCTCGGAGAGAGTGTACCAAGAGACCCAGTACTTC	CASSSERVYQETQYF	-	TRBV7-3	TRBJ2-5	once	15
TGTGCCAGCAGTGAAGCGTTTAAGGGGCTCGGACTGTTTTTT	CASSEAFKGLGLFF	-	TRBV2	TRBJ1-4	few	14
TGTGCCAGCGTTACAGGCGCGGGAGGCTACACCTTC	CASVTGAGGYTF	-	TRBV25-1	TRBJ1-2	-	12
TGTGCCAGCAGCCTAATCTTAACCCTAAACACTGAAGCTTTCTTT	CASSLILTLNTEAFF	-	TRBV7-9	TRBJ1-1	-	15
TGTGCCAGCAGCTTCTTACCTAGCTACGAGCAGTACTTC	CASSFLPSYEQYF	-	TRBV5-5	TRBJ2-7	-	13
TGTGCCAGCAGCCCGACAGATACGCAGTATTTT	CASSPTDTQYF	-	TRBV11-2	TRBJ2-3	few	11
TGCGCCAGCAGCTTGGTACTGTCGGATGGCTACACCTTC	CASSLVLSDGYTF	-	TRBV5-1	TRBJ1-2	-	13
TGTGCCAGCAGTGCGACAGGGCGGACTGAAGCTTTCTTT	CASSATGRTEAFF	TRBD1	TRBV6-1	TRBJ1-1	-	13
TGTGCCAGCAGCCTTGACAGGAAAAATCAGCCCCAGCATTTT	CASSLDRKNQPQHF	-	TRBV6-5	TRBJ1-5	few	14
TGTGCCAGCAGCGCGGGACTAGCGGACAATGAGCAGTTCTTC	CASSAGLADNEQFF	TRBD2	TRBV7-3	TRBJ2-1	once	14
TGTGCCAGCAGGCTAACGGGACTTAGCACAGATACGCAGTATTTT	CASRLTGLSTDTQYF	-	TRBV6-5	TRBJ2-3	-	15
TGTGCCAGCAGCTTATCGGGGGACTCTGGAAACACCATATATTTT	CASSLSGDSGNTIYF	-	TRBV7-2	TRBJ1-3	once	15
TGTGCCAGCAGTTACGGAGGTGGGAATGAGCAGTTCTTC	CASSYGGGNEQFF	-	TRBV6-5	TRBJ2-1	-	13
TGTGCCAGCAGTTTACCCACACAGGGCTCCTACGAGCAGTACTTC	CASSLPTQGSYEQYF	-	TRBV28	TRBJ2-7	-	15
TGCGCCAGCAGCTTGGCAGGGACCGGGGAGCTGTTTTTT	CASSLAGTGELFF	-	TRBV5-1	TRBJ2-2	-	13
TGTGCCAGCAGCGGACAGGGGGCCATCTATGGCTACACCTTC	CASSGQGAIYGYTF	TRBD1	TRBV28	TRBJ1-2	-	14
TGTGCCAGTAGTGCCGGGACAGGGAGCGAGCAGTACTTC	CASSAGTGSEQYF	TRBD1	TRBV19	TRBJ2-7	-	13
TGTGCCAGCAGTGAAGGGGGAGACCTCACAGATACGCAGTATTTT	CASSEGGDLTDTQYF	-	TRBV2	TRBJ2-3	-	15
TGTGCCAGCAGCCAACAGGGAAGCACCGGGGAGCTGTTTTTT	CASSQQGSTGELFF	-	TRBV5-4	TRBJ2-2	few	14
TGTGCCAGCAGCTTGTCCGGGGACAGGGGATCGTCCGGGGAGCTGTTTTTT	CASSLSGDRGSSGELFF	TRBD1	TRBV7-9	TRBJ2-2	-	17
TGTGCCAGCAGCGCGCAGGGGAACACTGAAGCTTTCTTT	CASSAQGNTEAFF	-	TRBV9	TRBJ1-1	once	13